A selection of T cell receptor beta chains follows, all from one sample in a study of T cells in Graves' hyperthyroidism and ophthalmopathy. TCRdb re-called the multiplex PCR reads through MiXCR, storing one row per CDR3 protein. The data contain over 200,000 distinct CDR3 sequences, around 18% of them singletons. Sequenced sample: blood. Every receptor here comes from a man in his forties with Graves' hyperthyroidism. Each CDR3 is given with its conserved first and last residue. The order of the fields is CDR3 protein, CDR3 DNA, J gene, clone size, D gene, V gene. A D gene is named only where the DNA matches it firmly. A clone size is listed for some rows: how often the clone was seen (once, few, many), or a class if it is expanded.

CDR3: CASSLGQGINIQYF
DNA: TGTGCCAGCAGCTTAGGCCAGGGGATAAACATTCAGTACTTC
J: TRBJ2-4
size: many
D: -
V: TRBV7-2

CDR3: CASFSGVGGDTQYF
DNA: TGCGCCAGCTTTAGCGGGGTCGGCGGGGATACGCAGTATTTT
J: TRBJ2-3
size: many
D: TRBD2
V: TRBV5-1

CDR3: CASLGEETYEQYF
DNA: TGTGCCAGCCTGGGCGAGGAAACCTACGAGCAGTACTTC
J: TRBJ2-7
size: many
D: -
V: TRBV28

CDR3: CASSLGINSGANVLTF
DNA: TGTGCCAGCAGCTTAGGGATCAACTCTGGGGCCAACGTCCTGACTTTC
J: TRBJ2-6
size: many
D: -
V: TRBV7-9

CDR3: CASNLGGLGTEAFF
DNA: TGTGCCAGCAACTTGGGGGGGCTGGGCACTGAAGCTTTCTTT
J: TRBJ1-1
size: many
D: -
V: TRBV12-3/TRBV12-4

CDR3: CSARDLAGYLYEQFF
DNA: TGCAGTGCTAGAGATTTAGCGGGCTACTTGTATGAGCAGTTCTTC
J: TRBJ2-1
size: many
D: TRBD2
V: TRBV20-1

CDR3: CSVPEPRRYNEQFF
DNA: TGCAGCGTGCCCGAGCCCAGACGCTACAATGAGCAGTTCTTC
J: TRBJ2-1
size: many
D: -
V: TRBV29-1

CDR3: CASSLGGGNIQYF
DNA: TGTGCCAGCAGCTTGGGGGGAGGGAACATTCAGTACTTC
J: TRBJ2-4
size: many
D: TRBD2
V: TRBV12-3/TRBV12-4

CDR3: CASSRTGPNSPLHF
DNA: TGTGCCAGCAGTCGGACAGGGCCGAATTCACCCCTCCACTTT
J: TRBJ1-6
size: many
D: TRBD1
V: TRBV12-3/TRBV12-4

CDR3: CASSSDGTQNSPLHF
DNA: TGTGCCAGCAGCTCTGACGGGACACAGAATTCACCCCTCCACTTT
J: TRBJ1-6
size: many
D: -
V: TRBV7-3

CDR3: CATSAGSLNTEAFF
DNA: TGTGCCACCAGTGCGGGCAGCCTGAACACTGAAGCTTTCTTT
J: TRBJ1-1
size: many
D: -
V: TRBV24-1

CDR3: CSASVGTQHF
DNA: TGCAGTGCAAGTGTGGGAACCCAGCATTTT
J: TRBJ1-5
size: many
D: -
V: TRBV20-1

CDR3: CASGSLSEKLFF
DNA: TGTGCCAGCGGGAGTTTATCCGAAAAACTGTTTTTT
J: TRBJ1-4
size: -
D: -
V: TRBV7-9

CDR3: CASSTDSSNTEAFF
DNA: TGCGCCAGCAGCACCGACAGCTCGAACACTGAAGCTTTCTTT
J: TRBJ1-1
size: many
D: -
V: TRBV5-1

CDR3: CAWSPTLGGNQPQHF
DNA: TGTGCCTGGAGTCCCACACTTGGGGGCAATCAGCCCCAGCATTTT
J: TRBJ1-5
size: few
D: -
V: TRBV30

CDR3: CASSLEVRRAGYTF
DNA: TGTGCCAGCAGCTTAGAGGTCCGCAGGGCTGGCTACACCTTC
J: TRBJ1-2
size: many
D: -
V: TRBV7-2

CDR3: CASSVSGIYNEQFF
DNA: TGCGCCAGCAGTGTGAGCGGGATATACAATGAGCAGTTCTTC
J: TRBJ2-1
size: many
D: TRBD2
V: TRBV5-1

CDR3: CAIRLAGFHEQFF
DNA: TGTGCCATCAGACTAGCGGGTTTTCATGAGCAGTTCTTC
J: TRBJ2-1
size: many
D: TRBD2
V: TRBV6-2/TRBV6-3

CDR3: CASCGGPSSGNEQFF
DNA: TGTGCCAGCTGCGGGGGGCCCTCGTCGGGGAATGAGCAGTTCTTC
J: TRBJ2-1
size: few
D: TRBD2
V: TRBV28

CDR3: CASSRPSVSHNEQFF
DNA: TGTGCCAGCAGTCGACCTAGCGTCTCCCACAATGAGCAGTTCTTC
J: TRBJ2-1
size: few
D: -
V: TRBV6-2/TRBV6-3

CDR3: CASSLRTNTDTQYF
DNA: TGTGCCAGCAGCCTAAGGACGAACACAGATACGCAGTATTTT
J: TRBJ2-3
size: -
D: -
V: TRBV9

CDR3: CARTTAHYEQYF
DNA: TGTGCCAGAACGACGGCCCACTACGAGCAGTACTTC
J: TRBJ2-7
size: -
D: -
V: TRBV6-2/TRBV6-3

CDR3: CASSRLGGAWGGELFF
DNA: TGCGCCAGCAGCCGTCTGGGGGGGGCGTGGGGCGGGGAGCTGTTTTTT
J: TRBJ2-2
size: once
D: -
V: TRBV4-3

CDR3: CASSTGTGLGETQYF
DNA: TGTGCCAGCAGCACAGGGACTGGGCTTGGGGAGACCCAGTACTTC
J: TRBJ2-5
size: few
D: -
V: TRBV6-2/TRBV6-3

CDR3: CASSSLWGGGGTQYF
DNA: TGTGCCAGCAGCTCCCTGTGGGGGGGCGGGGGTACGCAGTATTTT
J: TRBJ2-3
size: many
D: -
V: TRBV7-2

CDR3: CASSQEGNEQFF
DNA: TGTGCCAGCAGCCAAGAGGGAAATGAGCAGTTCTTC
J: TRBJ2-1
size: few
D: -
V: TRBV4-2

CDR3: CASSPSGSGGYTF
DNA: TGTGCCAGCAGCCCCTCAGGGAGCGGAGGCTACACCTTC
J: TRBJ1-2
size: -
D: -
V: TRBV6-5

CDR3: CASSLVQHYGYTF
DNA: TGTGCCAGCAGTTTGGTACAGCACTATGGCTACACCTTC
J: TRBJ1-2
size: -
D: -
V: TRBV28

CDR3: CASNPGQGSHNEQFF
DNA: TGTGCCAGCAACCCGGGACAGGGGTCGCACAATGAGCAGTTCTTC
J: TRBJ2-1
size: -
D: TRBD1
V: TRBV11-3

CDR3: CASSPPGQVGLYNEQFF
DNA: TGTGCCAGCTCACCACCGGGACAGGTAGGCCTCTACAATGAGCAGTTCTTC
J: TRBJ2-1
size: many
D: TRBD1
V: TRBV18

CDR3: CASSLRQGEYEKLFF
DNA: TGTGCCAGCTCACTGAGACAGGGCGAGTATGAAAAACTGTTTTTT
J: TRBJ1-4
size: many
D: TRBD1
V: TRBV18

CDR3: CAISEPRGTKGDSPLHF
DNA: TGTGCCATCAGTGAGCCTCGCGGGACCAAGGGGGATTCACCCCTCCACTTT
J: TRBJ1-6
size: few
D: -
V: TRBV10-3

CDR3: CASSLDRGAGETQYF
DNA: TGTGCCAGCAGCTTGGATCGGGGGGCTGGAGAGACCCAGTACTTC
J: TRBJ2-5
size: many
D: -
V: TRBV5-6

CDR3: CASSFFPPDPRRAQYF
DNA: TGTGCCAGCAGTTTTTTCCCCCCAGACCCGCGCCGGGCCCAGTACTTC
J: TRBJ2-5
size: few
D: -
V: TRBV6-1

CDR3: CSARDLPGHRNQPQHF
DNA: TGCAGTGCTAGAGATCTCCCGGGGCATCGGAATCAGCCCCAGCATTTT
J: TRBJ1-5
size: -
D: -
V: TRBV20-1

CDR3: CASSLDRGAYNEQFF
DNA: TGTGCCAGCAGTTTGGACAGGGGAGCCTACAATGAGCAGTTCTTC
J: TRBJ2-1
size: many
D: TRBD1
V: TRBV7-8

CDR3: CASSRDGYQPQHF
DNA: TGTGCCAGTAGTCGGGACGGTTATCAGCCCCAGCATTTT
J: TRBJ1-5
size: -
D: -
V: TRBV19

CDR3: CASSSPSLGGETQYF
DNA: TGTGCCAGCAGTTCCCCGAGTCTTGGCGGGGAGACCCAGTACTTC
J: TRBJ2-5
size: many
D: -
V: TRBV28

CDR3: CASSAGTPFSEKLFF
DNA: TGTGCCAGCAGTGCCGGGACACCTTTCAGTGAAAAACTGTTTTTT
J: TRBJ1-4
size: few
D: -
V: TRBV7-9

CDR3: CASSQEWTGGADTQYF
DNA: TGTGCCAGCAGCCAGGAATGGACAGGGGGGGCAGATACGCAGTATTTT
J: TRBJ2-3
size: many
D: TRBD1
V: TRBV4-2

CDR3: CASGGERGGQETQYF
DNA: TGTGCTAGTGGCGGGGAGCGGGGGGGCCAAGAGACCCAGTACTTC
J: TRBJ2-5
size: many
D: TRBD2
V: TRBV12-5

CDR3: CASSSGTGYTF
DNA: TGTGCCAGCAGTTCAGGGACTGGCTACACCTTC
J: TRBJ1-2
size: many
D: -
V: TRBV6-1

CDR3: CASSSDGPWNTEAFF
DNA: TGTGCCAGCAGTTCCGACGGCCCCTGGAACACTGAAGCTTTCTTT
J: TRBJ1-1
size: many
D: -
V: TRBV6-1